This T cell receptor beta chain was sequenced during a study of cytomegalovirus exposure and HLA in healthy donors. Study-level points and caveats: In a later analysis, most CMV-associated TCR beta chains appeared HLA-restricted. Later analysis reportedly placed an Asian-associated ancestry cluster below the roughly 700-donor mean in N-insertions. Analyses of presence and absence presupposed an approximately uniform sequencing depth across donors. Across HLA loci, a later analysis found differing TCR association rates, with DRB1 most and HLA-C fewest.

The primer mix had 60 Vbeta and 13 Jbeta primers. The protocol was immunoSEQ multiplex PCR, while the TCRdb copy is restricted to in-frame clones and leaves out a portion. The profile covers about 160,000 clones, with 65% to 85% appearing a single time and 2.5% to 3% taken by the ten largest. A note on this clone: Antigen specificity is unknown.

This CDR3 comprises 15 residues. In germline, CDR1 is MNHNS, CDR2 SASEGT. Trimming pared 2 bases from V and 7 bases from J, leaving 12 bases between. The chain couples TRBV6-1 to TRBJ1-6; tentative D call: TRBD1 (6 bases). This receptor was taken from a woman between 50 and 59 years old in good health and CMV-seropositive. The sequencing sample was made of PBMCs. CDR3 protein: CASSELAQGNSPLHF. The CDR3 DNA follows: TGTGCCAGCAGTGAATTGGCACAGGGCAATTCACCCCTCCACTTT.